Below, one T cell receptor beta chain is given with its context. How the authors handled the data: The assay estimated nucleated cells by amplifying reference gene primers. Profiled with immunoSEQ multiplex PCR; TCRdb holds only in-frame clones, not every one. That table is the source of V, J and clone size, and D and trimming were worked out from the DNA. The table shows 250,000 or so clones, with more than 70% occurring only once. V was shortened by 0 bases and J by 4 bases, with 12 bases between the two germline ends. The CDR3 is 15 residues long. Germline CDR1 reads LGHDT; CDR2 reads YNNKEL (reference sequence). This sample was included in a study of blood T cell repertoires in COVID-19. Study summary: COVID-19 samples, acute and convalescent, were from the United States, Italy and Spain. Sources were T cells, B-cell-depleted T cells, or PBMCs; the material itself was cDNA or gDNA.

The chain combines TRBV3-1 (or the pseudogene TRBV3-2) with TRBJ1-2, with D maybe TRBD1 (5 bases). The clonotype comes from a woman aged 55 to 70 with acute or convalescent COVID-19. Material: peripheral blood. This CDR3 is CASSQDLQGSYGYTF. The CDR3 DNA reads TGTGCCAGCAGCCAAGATTTGCAGGGCAGCTATGGCTACACCTTC.